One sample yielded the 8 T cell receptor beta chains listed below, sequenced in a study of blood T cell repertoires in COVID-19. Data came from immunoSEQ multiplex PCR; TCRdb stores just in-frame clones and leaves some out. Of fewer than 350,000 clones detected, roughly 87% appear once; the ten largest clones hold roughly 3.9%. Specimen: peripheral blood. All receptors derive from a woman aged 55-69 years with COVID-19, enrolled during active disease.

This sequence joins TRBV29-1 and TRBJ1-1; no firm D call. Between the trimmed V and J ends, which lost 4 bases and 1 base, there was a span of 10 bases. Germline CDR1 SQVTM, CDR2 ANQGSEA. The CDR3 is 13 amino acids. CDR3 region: CSVAARGNTEAFF. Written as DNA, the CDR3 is TGCAGCGTTGCGGCACGGGGGAACACTGAAGCTTTCTTT.

CDR3 sequence (DNA): TGTGCCAGCAGTTACTCCGCAGGGATGGTGGCCTACGAGCAGTACTTC. Translation gives CASSYSAGMVAYEQYF. The J gene is TRBJ2-7, the V gene TRBV6-5, with D possibly TRBD1 on 5 matching bases. This CDR3 has 16 residues. The V gene's germline CDR1 is MNHEY and CDR2 SVGAGI. Trimming took 0 bases from V and 2 from J, leaving 14 bases between them.

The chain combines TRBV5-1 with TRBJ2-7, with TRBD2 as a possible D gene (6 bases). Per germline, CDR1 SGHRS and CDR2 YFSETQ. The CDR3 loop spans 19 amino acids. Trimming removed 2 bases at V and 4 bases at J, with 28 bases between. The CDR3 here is CASSLQYLPWDAGNYEQYF. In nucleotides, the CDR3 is TGCGCCAGCAGCTTACAATACCTCCCCTGGGACGCGGGGAATTACGAGCAGTACTTC.

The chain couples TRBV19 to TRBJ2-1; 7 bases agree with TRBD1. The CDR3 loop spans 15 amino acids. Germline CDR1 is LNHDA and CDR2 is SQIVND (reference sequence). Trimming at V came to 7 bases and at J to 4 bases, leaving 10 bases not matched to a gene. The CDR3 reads CASNRGQIKYNEQFF. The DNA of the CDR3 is TGTGCCAGTAATCGGGGACAGATTAAATACAATGAGCAGTTCTTC.

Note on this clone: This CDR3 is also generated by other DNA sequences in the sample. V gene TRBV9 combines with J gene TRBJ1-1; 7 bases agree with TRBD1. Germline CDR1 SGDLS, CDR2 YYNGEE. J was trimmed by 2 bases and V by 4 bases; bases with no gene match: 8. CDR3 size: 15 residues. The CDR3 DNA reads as TGTGCCAGCAGCTCAAGACAGGGTAAAAACACTGAAGCTTTCTTT. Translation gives CASSSRQGKNTEAFF.

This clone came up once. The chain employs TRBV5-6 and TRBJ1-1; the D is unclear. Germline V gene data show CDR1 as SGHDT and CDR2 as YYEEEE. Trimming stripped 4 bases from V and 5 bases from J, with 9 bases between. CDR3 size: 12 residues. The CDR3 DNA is TGTGCCAGCAGCGATAGTTGGACTGAAGCTTTCTTT. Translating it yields CASSDSWTEAFF. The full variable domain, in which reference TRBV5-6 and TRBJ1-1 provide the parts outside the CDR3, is DAGVTQSPTHLIKTRGQQVTLRCSPKSGHDTVSWYQQALGQGPQFIFQYYEEEERQRGNFPDRFSGHQFPNYSSELNVNALLLGDSALYLCASSDSWTEAFFGQGTRLTVV.

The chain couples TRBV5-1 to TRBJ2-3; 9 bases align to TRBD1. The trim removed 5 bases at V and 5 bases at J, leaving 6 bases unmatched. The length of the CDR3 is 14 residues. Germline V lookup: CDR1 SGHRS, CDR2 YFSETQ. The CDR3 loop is CASRPNRGLDTQYF. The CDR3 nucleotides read TGCGCCAGCAGGCCGAACAGGGGGCTAGATACGCAGTATTTT.

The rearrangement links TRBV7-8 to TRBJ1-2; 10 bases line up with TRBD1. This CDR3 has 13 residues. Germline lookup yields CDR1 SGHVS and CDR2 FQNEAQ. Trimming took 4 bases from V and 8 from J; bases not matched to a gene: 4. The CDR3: CASSWDRGEGYTF. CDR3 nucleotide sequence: TGTGCCAGCAGCTGGGACAGGGGAGAGGGCTACACCTTC.